The entry below gives a single TCR beta chain sequence along with its context. Authors' processing steps: Nucleated cell counts were estimated from reference gene primer amplification. The table came from immunoSEQ multiplex PCR; TCRdb's copy has only in-frame clones and leaves some out. V, J and clone size were drawn from that table, and D and trimming were deduced from the DNA. Of tens of thousands of clones detected, 70% to 90% appear once; the ten largest clones hold roughly 6.9%. The data were taken from a study of blood T cell repertoires in COVID-19. In the study overall: PBMCs, B-cell-depleted T cells, or T cells provided the cDNA or gDNA that made up the material.

The TCR originated in a man aged 50 to 60 with active COVID-19. The sample consisted of peripheral blood.

The CDR3 coding sequence is TGTGCCAGCAGCCAAGTGGGGAGACTAGCCGACACTAGCACAGATACGCAGTATTTT. Protein product: CASSQVGRLADTSTDTQYF. V gene TRBV4-2 combines with J gene TRBJ2-3; 7 bases fit TRBD2. Germline V gives CDR1 LGHNA, CDR2 YNFKEQ. This CDR3 spans 19 amino acids. J was trimmed by 0 bases and V by 1 base; bases with no gene match: 13.